The 30 T cell receptor beta chains below all came from one sample that was sequenced in a study of cytomegalovirus exposure and HLA in healthy donors. The PCR ran on 60 Vbeta and 13 Jbeta primers. TCRdb keeps only in-frame clones here, not all; method: immunoSEQ multiplex PCR. This sample has around 39,000 clones, with 70% to 85% found just once. Sequences were obtained from PBMCs. These receptors originate from a man aged 30 to 45 in good health and CMV-seronegative.

The rearrangement uses TRBV10-3 and TRBJ2-1; 12 bases match TRBD2. Germline V CDR1 and CDR2: ENHRY, SYGVKD. V gave up 0 bases and J gave up 9 bases; unmatched junction bases: 9. The CDR3 sequence is 17 residues long. The CDR3 nucleotides read TGTGCCATCAGTGAGTCGAATCTAGCGGGAGGGCCGGGTGAGCAGTTCTTC. Amino acid sequence: CAISESNLAGGPGEQFF.

The chain links TRBV28 to TRBJ2-7, with TRBD2 matching over 13 bases. Germline CDR1 is MDHEN and CDR2 is SYDVKM. V shed 6 bases and J 4 bases; nucleotides not matched to a gene: 12. This CDR3 spans 17 amino acids. CDR3 sequence (DNA): TGTGCCAGCAGGCCGGGACTAGCGGGATGGTTCGCTTACGAGCAGTACTTC. It specifies CASRPGLAGWFAYEQYF.

This clone has just a few counts. The V call is TRBV28, the J call TRBJ2-3; TRBD2 agrees at 10 bases. CDR1 MDHEN and CDR2 SYDVKM come from the germline V gene. J lost 4 bases, V lost 5 bases, and 9 bases had no gene match. This CDR3 comprises 16 residues. The CDR3 nucleotides read TGTGCCAGCAGTGTAATCCTAGCGGGAGTGCCAGATACGCAGTATTTT. Translated: CASSVILAGVPDTQYF.

The rearrangement joins TRBV5-5 to TRBJ1-1; D not resolved. With 4 bases removed from V and 5 bases from J, the gap between germline ends came to 9 bases. Germline values: CDR1 SGHKS, CDR2 YYEKEE (reference sequence). This CDR3 is 12 amino acids long. CDR3 DNA: TGTGCCAGCAGCGGTGGGAGAACTGAAGCTTTCTTT. It encodes CASSGGRTEAFF.

The V call is TRBV5-4, the J call TRBJ2-7; D is unresolved. Trimming took 5 bases from V and 7 from J, leaving 22 bases between them. This CDR3 has 15 residues. Germline values: CDR1 SGHNT, CDR2 YYREEE (reference sequence). CDR3 nucleotide sequence: TGTGCCAGCAGTAAAGAAGTGGGCAGTCCCCGTGAGCAGTACTTC. Amino acid sequence: CASSKEVGSPREQYF.

V gene TRBV6-5 combines with J gene TRBJ2-5; tentative D call: TRBD1 (6 bases). V lost 4 bases, J lost 2 bases, and 11 bases lay in between. This CDR3 spans 14 amino acids. Germline assignment: CDR1 MNHEY and CDR2 SVGAGI. The CDR3 DNA is TGTGCCAGCAGTTTACAGGGCGCTCAAGAGACCCAGTACTTC. This gives the protein CASSLQGAQETQYF.

CDR3 DNA sequence: TGTGCCAGCAGTGGGACAGCCCCCAAAAACATTCAGTACTTC. Translation gives CASSGTAPKNIQYF. The chain carries TRBV6-1 and TRBJ2-4, with a tentative D call TRBD1 (6 bases). The germline CDR1 and CDR2 sequences are MNHNS and SASEGT. The CDR3 is 14 amino acids. The V gene lost 4 bases and the J gene lost 2 bases, with 9 bases spanning the gap.

This clone was seen more than once but under ten times. The rearrangement uses TRBV6-5 and TRBJ2-7; tentative D call: TRBD2 (6 bases). V lost 2 bases to trimming and J lost 3 bases, with 14 bases between them. There are 15 residues in the CDR3. Germline lookup yields CDR1 MNHEY and CDR2 SVGAGI. For the CDR3, the DNA is TGTGCCAGCAGTTACCCGGCTAGCGTGGGCTACGAGCAGTACTTC. Translation: CASSYPASVGYEQYF.

The V and J genes are TRBV7-6 and TRBJ2-7; D uncertain. The CDR3 is made up of 11 amino acids. The V gene's germline CDR1 is SGHVS and CDR2 FNYEAQ. With 3 bases removed from V and 7 bases from J, the gap between germline ends came to 7 bases. For the CDR3, the DNA is TGTGCCAGCAGCTTGACGGAGGAGCAGTACTTC. Protein sequence: CASSLTEEQYF.

The chain has TRBV7-3 and TRBJ2-2; tentative D call: TRBD2 (6 bases). The CDR3 totals 17 residues. V lost 2 bases to trimming and J lost 1 base, with 14 bases between them. Germline lookup yields CDR1 SGHTA and CDR2 FQGTGA. The CDR3 DNA reads as TGTGCCAGCAGCTTACAGGGCTTGGGGGGGAACACCGGGGAGCTGTTTTTT. Translation: CASSLQGLGGNTGELFF.

The chain recombines TRBV6-4 with TRBJ1-1; D remains ambiguous. The CDR3 contains 14 residues. Trimming shortened V by 8 bases and J by 2 bases, and 15 bases separated the two germline ends. The germline V gene has CDR1 MRHNA and CDR2 SNTAGT. CDR3 nucleotide sequence: TGTGCCAGCTTACTAGGGAAACTAAACACTGAAGCTTTCTTT. It encodes CASLLGKLNTEAFF.

CDR3 sequence reads: CSVEVGAGSTEAFF. CDR3 in DNA: TGCAGCGTTGAAGTGGGAGCAGGAAGCACTGAAGCTTTCTTT. The V call is TRBV29-1, the J call TRBJ1-1; D unresolved. The CDR3 totals 14 residues. The germline V gene encodes CDR1 SQVTM and CDR2 ANQGSEA. Deletions cut 1 base from V and 4 bases from J, with 13 bases between. The full variable domain, completed using reference TRBV29-1 and TRBJ1-1, is SAVISQKPSRDICQRGTSLTIQCQVDSQVTMMFWYRQQPGQSLTLIATANQGSEATYESGFVIDKFPISRPNLTFSTLTVSNMSPEDSSIYLCSVEVGAGSTEAFFGQGTRLTVV.

The chain has TRBV19 and TRBJ2-1; 8 bases align to TRBD2. The CDR3 is 15 amino acids. The germline V gene encodes CDR1 LNHDA and CDR2 SQIVND (reference sequence). V trimming: 5 bases; J trimming: 2 bases; junction bases outside the gene matches: 5. The CDR3 spells CASSPGLAPYNEQFF. The CDR3 nucleotides are TGTGCCAGTAGTCCTGGACTAGCACCCTACAATGAGCAGTTCTTC.

This rearrangement joins TRBV28 to TRBJ2-7; 11 bases are shared with TRBD2. CDR1 MDHEN and CDR2 SYDVKM come from the germline V gene. CDR3 length: 17 residues. The junction had 13 bases not matched to a gene; V was cut back by 7 bases and J by 2 bases. CDR3 residues: CASTTGWVAGGTYEQYF. The CDR3, as DNA: TGTGCCAGCACCACGGGGTGGGTAGCGGGAGGGACCTACGAGCAGTACTTC.

The CDR3 protein is CASSHQQGRAGYTF. The CDR3 nucleotides read TGTGCCAGCAGCCATCAGCAGGGGAGAGCTGGCTACACCTTC. The chain combines TRBV13 with TRBJ1-2, with TRBD1 as a possible D gene (6 bases). In germline, CDR1 is PRHDT, CDR2 FYEKMQ (reference sequence). The CDR3 extends over 14 amino acids. The germline V and J ends were trimmed by 5 bases and 7 bases, with 17 bases remaining between them.

J is TRBJ1-1 and V is TRBV30, with D possibly TRBD1 on 5 matching bases. In germline, CDR1 is GTSNPN, CDR2 SVGIG (reference sequence). The germline V and J ends were trimmed by 2 bases and 8 bases, with 12 bases remaining between them. The CDR3 consists of 12 residues. CDR3 loop: CAWSRQGYEAFF. CDR3 nucleotide sequence: TGTGCCTGGAGTCGCCAGGGATACGAAGCTTTCTTT.

The V and J genes are TRBV6-6 and TRBJ2-7, with TRBD1 matching over 7 bases. The CDR3 is made up of 15 amino acids. J lost 3 bases, V lost 7 bases, and 12 bases had no gene match. From germline, CDR1 is MNHNY and CDR2 SVGAGI (reference sequence). The CDR3 spells CASTTQDRLDYEQYF. CDR3 coding DNA: TGTGCCAGCACCACCCAGGACAGGTTGGACTACGAGCAGTACTTC.

The chain recombines TRBV28 with TRBJ1-1; 7 bases agree with TRBD1. Losses at the gene ends were 6 bases for V and 1 base for J; bases not matched to a gene: 17. The CDR3 spans 18 residues. The germline CDR1 and CDR2 sequences are MDHEN and SYDVKM. The CDR3 region has the DNA TGTGCCAGCAGGACAAGACGGGACAGCGCTTTGTGGAACACTGAAGCTTTCTTT. Amino acids: CASRTRRDSALWNTEAFF.

The V call is TRBV9, the J call TRBJ1-2; no clear D gene. The CDR3 contains 13 residues. The V and J ends lost 4 bases and 7 bases respectively, with 14 bases between them. Germline lookup yields CDR1 SGDLS and CDR2 YYNGEE. Written as DNA, the CDR3 is TGTGCCAGCAGCCCGCGCGGGATGGGTGGCTACACCTTC. Its translation is CASSPRGMGGYTF. Variable domain in full (rest from reference TRBV9 and TRBJ1-2): DSGVTQTPKHLITATGQRVTLRCSPRSGDLSVYWYQQSLDQGLQFLIQYYNGEERAKGNILERFSAQQFPDLHSELNLSSLELGDSALYFCASSPRGMGGYTFGSGTRLTVV.

This clone is medium-sized within its sample. This chain uses TRBV25-1 with TRBJ2-7, with a tentative D call TRBD2 (6 bases). The germline V and J ends were trimmed by 1 base and 5 bases, with 15 bases remaining between them. CDR1 and CDR2 from the germline V gene are MGHDK and SYGVNS. The CDR3 loop spans 15 amino acids. The CDR3 region is CASSELEGTVHEQYF. The CDR3 DNA reads TGTGCCAGCAGTGAATTGGAGGGTACCGTCCACGAGCAGTACTTC.

This clone was found once. The rearrangement joins TRBV9 to TRBJ2-3, with TRBD2 identical over 15 bases. J was trimmed by 1 base and V by 4 bases; bases with no gene match: 10. Germline CDR1 and CDR2: SGDLS and YYNGEE. CDR3 length equals 19 residues. The CDR3 loop reads CASSPGLAGGGLGTDTQYF. In DNA, the CDR3 is TGTGCCAGCAGCCCCGGACTAGCGGGAGGGGGCCTGGGCACAGATACGCAGTATTTT.

The V gene is TRBV29-1, the J gene TRBJ2-3, with D perhaps TRBD2 (5 bases). The V end was cut by 1 base, the J end by 0 bases, with 11 bases between. The CDR3 has 15 amino acids. Germline CDR1 is SQVTM and CDR2 is ANQGSEA. DNA for the CDR3: TGCAGCGTTGAAGGACTATTGACCAGCACAGATACGCAGTATTTT. Translated, it gives CSVEGLLTSTDTQYF.

This chain joins TRBV4-1 and TRBJ2-7; the match to TRBD1 covers 8 bases. The germline V gene has CDR1 MGHRA and CDR2 YSYEKL. V shed 5 bases and J 2 bases; nucleotides not matched to a gene: 8. This CDR3 is built from 15 residues. Here the CDR3 DNA reads TGCGCCAGCAGCGGGACCGGGACAGGAACCTACGAGCAGTACTTC. Protein sequence: CASSGTGTGTYEQYF.

The chain carries TRBV27 and TRBJ2-1; 9 positions match TRBD1. Trimming cost V 6 bases and J 7 bases; bases outside gene matches: 16. The CDR3 extends over 17 amino acids. CDR1 and CDR2 from the germline V gene are MNHEY and SMNVEV (reference sequence). CDR3 residues: CASSPAAGDRDLNEQFF. CDR3 nucleotide sequence: TGTGCCAGCAGCCCCGCTGCCGGGGACAGGGATTTAAATGAGCAGTTCTTC.

There are a few counts of this clone. The chain joins TRBV9 to TRBJ2-3; 7 positions agree with TRBD2. Germline V gene sequence: CDR1 SGDLS, CDR2 YYNGEE. Trimming removed 3 bases from V and 0 bases from J; junction bases left unmatched: 10. This CDR3 is built from 17 residues. The CDR3 nucleotides read TGTGCCAGCAGCGCATACATTAGCGGGCTGAGCACAGATACGCAGTATTTT. Its protein is CASSAYISGLSTDTQYF.

The chain combines TRBV7-2 with TRBJ1-2, with D possibly TRBD1 on 5 matching bases. The ends were cut back, 1 base at V and 1 base at J, with 7 bases in the middle. The CDR3 is 14 residues long. The germline gives CDR1 SGHTA, CDR2 FQGNSA. The CDR3 DNA follows: TGTGCCAGCAGCTTAGGGACACTTAACTATGGCTACACCTTC. It is translated as CASSLGTLNYGYTF.

This clone appeared once. The rearrangement joins TRBV19 to TRBJ2-1, with 12 bases identical to TRBD2. Trimming at V came to 5 bases and at J to 9 bases, leaving 14 bases not matched to a gene. In germline, CDR1 is LNHDA, CDR2 SQIVND (reference sequence). The CDR3 is 17 amino acids. The CDR3 nucleotides read TGTGCCAGTAGTGTTCCTAGCGGGAGGGCCGGTTTTCCTGAGCAGTTCTTC. Translating gives CASSVPSGRAGFPEQFF. Drawing the rest from reference TRBV19 and TRBJ2-1, the complete variable domain is DGGITQSPKYLFRKEGQNVTLSCEQNLNHDAMYWYRQDPGQGLRLIYYSQIVNDFQKGDIAEGYSVSREKKESFPLTVTSAQKNPTAFYLCASSVPSGRAGFPEQFFGPGTRLTVL.

This clone came up a few times. The V and J genes are TRBV18 and TRBJ2-1; a weak D match, TRBD2 (6 bases). Trimming took off 1 base at V and 7 bases at J, with 17 bases between the two ends. The CDR3 extends over 16 amino acids. CDR1 is KGHSH, CDR2 LQKENI, per germline. This CDR3 is CASSPLNAGSENEQFF. The CDR3 coding sequence is TGTGCCAGCTCACCACTTAATGCGGGATCGGAGAATGAGCAGTTCTTC.

This clone has just one count. The chain employs TRBV25-1 and TRBJ1-6; D call uncertain. Per germline, CDR1 MGHDK and CDR2 SYGVNS. V dropped 1 base and J dropped 9 bases, with 10 bases sitting between them. This CDR3 has 14 amino acids. The CDR3 loop reads CASSEFPGGSPLHF. CDR3 sequence (DNA): TGTGCCAGCAGTGAATTCCCAGGAGGTTCACCCCTCCACTTT.

The chain carries TRBV10-3 and TRBJ1-4; D is possibly TRBD1 (6 bases). V lost 0 bases and J 0 bases, leaving 8 bases between the germline ends. The CDR3 spans 16 residues. CDR1 ENHRY and CDR2 SYGVKD come from the germline V gene. CDR3 bases: TGTGCCATCAGTGAGTCGGGGGCTGCAACTAATGAAAAACTGTTTTTT. Its translation: CAISESGAATNEKLFF.